The clone carrying this T cell receptor beta chain was seen just once. The data stem from a study of technical replicates of blood from a handful of donors. Here immunoSEQ multiplex PCR was the method, and the copy in TCRdb shows in-frame clones only, minus some. The table includes some 74,000 clones, 92% detected once. V dropped 3 bases and J dropped 2; count of bases not matched to a gene: 9. The CDR3 is 16 residues long. CDR1 and CDR2 (germline): MDHEN, SYDVKM. Sequenced sample: T cells isolated from PBMCs. This chain uses TRBV28 with TRBJ1-1; 7 positions agree with TRBD1. The sequence came from a human donor in good health. DNA of the CDR3: TGTGCCAGCAGTTTCCTTGACAGGGCTACTAACACTGAAGCTTTCTTT. Translation gives CASSFLDRATNTEAFF.